One sample yielded the 21 T cell receptor beta chains listed below, sequenced in a study of OX40 agonist ivuxolimab in advanced cancers. Sequencing used immunoSEQ multiplex PCR; TCRdb keeps in-frame clones, though not all of them. The data show about 52,000 clones, roughly nine tenths seen once. The material was CD4+ or CD8+ T cells sorted from blood, obtained in a trial of the OX40 agonist ivuxolimab. Every receptor here comes from an adult with an advanced solid tumor such as melanoma, head and neck, liver or kidney cancer.

The rearrangement links TRBV5-1 to TRBJ2-5; 7 bases fit TRBD1. Germline V gene data show CDR1 as SGHRS and CDR2 as YFSETQ. CDR3 length: 15 residues. The V gene end was trimmed by 4 bases and the J gene end by 11 bases; junction bases not matched to a gene: 17. Here the CDR3 reads CASSTSTGFLWEQYF. The DNA of the CDR3 is TGCGCCAGCAGCACATCGACAGGGTTCCTCTGGGAGCAGTACTTC.

This chain joins TRBV6-5 and TRBJ1-1; no firm D call. Germline loops: CDR1 MNHEY, CDR2 SVGAGI. The CDR3 runs to 15 residues. V lost 5 bases, J lost 0 bases, and 13 bases lay in between. The CDR3 DNA reads as TGTGCCAGCAGTGGTCTTCTAGAAATGAACACTGAAGCTTTCTTT. Amino acids: CASSGLLEMNTEAFF.

The chain uses TRBV18 and TRBJ1-1; no clear D gene. Looked up from germline, CDR1 is KGHSH and CDR2 is LQKENI. V was shortened by 3 bases and J by 1 base, with 15 bases between the two germline ends. This CDR3 contains 16 residues. The CDR3: CASSPQTGRSNTEAFF. In nucleotides, the CDR3 is TGTGCCAGCTCACCTCAAACGGGCAGATCGAACACTGAAGCTTTCTTT.

On this clone itself: The germline gene is not matched at one end of the junction; a read error may be the cause. This chain joins TRBV7-8 and TRBJ1-1; no reliable D call. The CDR3 sequence is 14 residues long. The germline gives CDR1 SGHVS, CDR2 FQNEAQ. DNA of the CDR3: TGTGCCAGCAGCTTCGACACCCCGAACACTAAAGCTTTCTTT. As protein: CASSFDTPNTKAFF.

The chain joins TRBV6-1 to TRBJ1-6, with D uncertain. V shed 3 bases and J shed 10 bases, with 16 bases lying between them. Germline V gives CDR1 MNHNS, CDR2 SASEGT. The CDR3 is made up of 15 amino acids. This CDR3 is CASSEQTLYGSPLHF. DNA of the CDR3: TGTGCCAGCAGTGAGCAGACCCTGTACGGATCACCCCTCCACTTT.

V gene TRBV30 combines with J gene TRBJ2-7, with TRBD2 matching over 7 bases. The CDR3 contains 14 residues. Germline V lookup: CDR1 GTSNPN, CDR2 SVGIG (reference sequence). Unmatched junction bases numbered 8, after V lost 0 bases and J lost 6 bases. CDR3 region: CAWSVLRAGVEQYF. The DNA of the CDR3 is TGTGCCTGGAGTGTACTTAGGGCGGGGGTCGAGCAGTACTTC.

The V and J genes are TRBV5-1 and TRBJ1-1, with 9 bases matching TRBD1. The CDR3 is made up of 16 amino acids. After removal of 0 bases from V and 4 bases from J, the junction contained 7 bases not matched to a gene. Germline assignment: CDR1 SGHRS and CDR2 YFSETQ. CDR3 sequence reads: CASSLGDREDITEAFF. In nucleotides, the CDR3 is TGCGCCAGCAGCTTGGGGGACAGGGAGGACATCACTGAAGCTTTCTTT.

The J gene is TRBJ1-2, the V gene TRBV7-2; D call uncertain. In germline, CDR1 is SGHTA, CDR2 FQGNSA. This CDR3 has 14 amino acids. Trimming stripped 1 base from V and 8 bases from J, with 14 bases between. The CDR3 spells CASSLEHQAGGYTF. In nucleotides, the CDR3 is TGTGCCAGCAGCTTAGAGCACCAAGCAGGAGGCTACACCTTC.

CDR3 amino acids: CASSLSPSGDSPLHF. The CDR3, as DNA: TGCGCCAGCAGCTTGTCGCCGAGTGGCGATTCACCCCTCCACTTT. The chain recombines TRBV5-1 with TRBJ1-6; D remains unclear. This CDR3 has 15 residues. The germline V gene encodes CDR1 SGHRS and CDR2 YFSETQ. V gave up 1 base and J gave up 8 bases, with 13 bases separating them.

Here the CDR3 DNA reads TGTGCCAGCAGTGCTACAGGGGGCGCCGTCTCTGGAAACACCATATATTTT. Its translation is CASSATGGAVSGNTIYF. The chain joins TRBV6-1 to TRBJ1-3, with TRBD1 matching 9 bases. This CDR3 spans 17 amino acids. V was clipped by 4 bases and J by 0 bases; unmatched bases: 7. CDR1 MNHNS and CDR2 SASEGT come from the germline V gene.

The chain joins TRBV5-1 to TRBJ1-1; 7 bases fit TRBD1. This CDR3 comprises 14 residues. The germline V gene has CDR1 SGHRS and CDR2 YFSETQ. Losses at the gene ends were 3 bases for V and 6 bases for J; bases not matched to a gene: 8. The CDR3 spells CASSWAQGVAEAFF. The CDR3 DNA reads TGCGCCAGCAGCTGGGCCCAGGGGGTCGCTGAAGCTTTCTTT.

The CDR3 DNA follows: TGTGCCAGCAGCTTAACTGGGGTAAGCTCCACTGAAGCTTTCTTT. It encodes CASSLTGVSSTEAFF. V gene TRBV7-3 combines with J gene TRBJ1-1; D remains ambiguous. V was trimmed by 0 bases and J by 4 bases, leaving 12 bases between them. The germline V gene has CDR1 SGHTA and CDR2 FQGTGA. The CDR3 consists of 15 residues.

V usage is TRBV6-1 and J usage is TRBJ2-5; no definite D call. Trimming removed 5 bases at V and 4 bases at J, with 14 bases between. The germline V gene encodes CDR1 MNHNS and CDR2 SASEGT. The CDR3 runs 14 residues. CDR3 region: CASSFVGERETQYF. DNA for the CDR3: TGTGCCAGCAGTTTTGTTGGCGAGCGAGAGACCCAGTACTTC.

The chain employs TRBV19 and TRBJ1-2; D is uncertain. The germline gives CDR1 LNHDA, CDR2 SQIVND (reference sequence). V gave up 11 bases and J gave up 2 bases, with 12 bases separating them. The CDR3 consists of 12 residues. The CDR3: CALRSGNYGYTF. In DNA, the CDR3 is TGTGCCCTACGGTCGGGGAACTATGGCTACACCTTC.

This chain uses TRBV6-1 with TRBJ1-5, with D tentatively TRBD1 (5 bases). Trimming left V 3 bases short and J 4 bases short, with 13 bases between. The germline CDR1 and CDR2 sequences are MNHNS and SASEGT. The CDR3 is 15 amino acids. The CDR3 DNA reads TGTGCCAGCAGTGATGGGACCGCCTTGAATCAGCCCCAGCATTTT. Residues: CASSDGTALNQPQHF.

The rearrangement links TRBV28 to TRBJ2-7; D tentatively reads TRBD1 or TRBD2 (6 bases each). V was clipped by 4 bases and J by 6 bases, with 16 bases between them. CDR3 length: 14 amino acids. Germline V gene data show CDR1 as MDHEN and CDR2 as SYDVKM. For the CDR3, the DNA is TGTGCCAGCAGTTATGGGGGCGGGGTTGGCGAGCAGTACTTC. This gives the protein CASSYGGGVGEQYF.

The rearrangement joins TRBV11-2 to TRBJ2-2; D perhaps matches TRBD1 (5 bases). CDR1 is SGHAT and CDR2 is FQNNGV in the germline V gene. This CDR3 is built from 15 residues. V gave up 1 base and J gave up 7 bases, with 13 bases separating them. CDR3 coding DNA: TGTGCCAGCAGCTTAGCGCAGGGTGGATACGGGGAGCTGTTTTTT. Translated: CASSLAQGGYGELFF.

V is TRBV19 and J is TRBJ1-6, with a tentative D call TRBD1 (6 bases). Trimming cost V 7 bases and J 8 bases, with 15 bases left between them. Germline lookup yields CDR1 LNHDA and CDR2 SQIVND (reference sequence). The CDR3 spans 14 residues. The CDR3 spells CASTPDSPYSPLHF. Here the CDR3 DNA reads TGTGCCAGTACCCCGGACAGTCCCTATTCACCCCTCCACTTT. The full variable domain, in which reference TRBV19 and TRBJ1-6 provide the parts outside the CDR3, is DGGITQSPKYLFRKEGQNVTLSCEQNLNHDAMYWYRQDPGQGLRLIYYSQIVNDFQKGDIAEGYSVSREKKESFPLTVTSAQKNPTAFYLCASTPDSPYSPLHFGNGTRLTVT.

The CDR3 nucleotides are TGCGCCAGCAGTCTCGCCGCTAGCGGTGACAATGAGCAGTTCTTC. Protein: CASSLAASGDNEQFF. The J gene is TRBJ2-1, the V gene TRBV4-1; 7 nucleotides line up with TRBD2. The germline V gene encodes CDR1 MGHRA and CDR2 YSYEKL. V dropped 6 bases and J dropped 5; count of bases not matched to a gene: 10. The CDR3 is 15 amino acids.

As DNA, the CDR3 is TGTGCCAGCAAGTTGTTTCAGGCGGTTCAGCCCCAGCATTTT. Its protein product is CASKLFQAVQPQHF. The rearrangement joins TRBV6-1 to TRBJ1-5, with D unclear. This CDR3 is 14 amino acids long. V lost 7 bases, J lost 6 bases, and 16 bases lay in between. Germline-derived CDR1 and CDR2 are MNHNS and SASEGT.

The chain joins TRBV5-5 to TRBJ1-6; weak D call: TRBD1 (5 bases). V gave up 1 base and J gave up 10 bases, with 15 bases separating them. Germline assignment: CDR1 SGHKS and CDR2 YYEKEE (reference sequence). This CDR3 spans 15 amino acids. DNA of the CDR3: TGTGCCAGCAGCTTGATGGGGCAGTTCGGCTCACCCCTCCACTTT. Encoded protein: CASSLMGQFGSPLHF.